A selection of T cell receptor beta chains follows, all from one sample in a study of shared clonotypes between healthy human individuals. Profiling relied on immunoSEQ multiplex PCR, and the TCRdb table lists in-frame clones only, not all of them. The table shows about 1.5 million clones, with approximately 96% occurring only once. Sequenced input: naive CD4+ T cells sorted from blood. These receptors came from a man between 25 and 39 years old in good health. The CDR3 runs from the conserved cysteine through the conserved F or W.

>TRBJ2-7|TRBV27
CASRRTPGQGIYEQYF
>TRBJ2-1|TRBV30
CAWSRGGEQFF
>TRBJ2-5|TRBV7-3
CASSFGNRDRTQETQYF
>TRBJ1-3|TRBV7-2
CASSLARWSSGNTIYF
>TRBJ2-1|TRBV9
CASSHDRDSFLSYNEQFF
>TRBJ2-2|TRBV5-4
CASSLAIDRFEELFF
>TRBJ2-7|TRBV18
CASSHGTSGTYEQYF
>TRBJ1-5|TRBV4-1
CASSQGGQPQHF
>TRBJ2-3|TRBV28
CASSFGEGWKADTQYF
>TRBJ1-2|TRBV4-1
CASSLEVGPDYGYTF
>TRBJ2-1|TRBV4-1
CASGLSGGGLGEQFF
>TRBJ2-7|TRBV7-9
CASSLGGFFYEQYF
>TRBJ2-1|TRBV18
CASSAGGSSYNEQFF
>TRBJ2-7|TRBV2
CASSKTGTDFYEQYF
>TRBJ2-7|TRBV5-1
CASTRTSGSYEQYF
>TRBJ2-2|TRBV19
CASTTQMLTGELFF
>TRBJ1-2|TRBV7-3
CASSSRPTGDGYTF
>TRBJ2-3|TRBV25-1
CASSEFRSTGSTDTQYF
>TRBJ2-7|TRBV18
CASSPDPYERYF
>TRBJ2-5|TRBV27
CASRGLAGQETQYF
>TRBJ2-2|TRBV5-6
CASSTLAGGGTGELFF
>TRBJ1-5|TRBV18
CASSDRYRDNQPQHF
>TRBJ2-5|TRBV28
CASRTAARLAGYQETQYF
>TRBJ2-1|TRBV2
CASSSRLAGEDYEQFF
>TRBJ1-5|TRBV28
CASSFHRGAPNQPQHF
>TRBJ2-1|TRBV6-5
CASSYSTPQVFNEQFF
>TRBJ1-1|TRBV19
CASSPLGDTEAFF
>TRBJ2-1|TRBV5-4
CASFSLAGGPNEQFF
>TRBJ1-2|TRBV28
CASRDLYGYTF
>TRBJ1-1|TRBV11-3
CASSLGQDPNTEAFF
>TRBJ2-7|TRBV5-1
CASRPPPQGQNSYEQYF
>TRBJ2-3|TRBV14
CASSQGVGVTQYF
>TRBJ2-7|TRBV14
CASSQGLTSGFAYEQYF
>TRBJ1-1|TRBV20-1
CSASRGRVAFF
>TRBJ2-5|TRBV6-5
CASSAFWRETQYF
>TRBJ1-1|TRBV6-5
CASSYPTRGGTEAFF
>TRBJ1-1|TRBV27
CASSIGALGTEAFF
>TRBJ1-4|TRBV28
CASSLLDSFGEKLFF
>TRBJ1-5|TRBV5-1
CASSPDWGTNQPQHF
>TRBJ2-2|TRBV7-8
CASSHWTANTGELFF
>TRBJ2-7|TRBV18
CASSPQSAGGPQDEQYF
>TRBJ2-1|TRBV5-4
CASSLIANEQFF
>TRBJ2-4|TRBV5-4
CASSLGSDRLAKNIQYF
>TRBJ1-2|TRBV19
CASSGGVRLGGYTF
>TRBJ2-7|TRBV28
CASTGIPTYEQYF
>TRBJ1-4|TRBV5-6
CASSFGQRNEKLFF
>TRBJ2-1|TRBV6-5
CASSYGGNEQFF
>TRBJ1-4|TRBV5-1
CASSLKSLDEKLFF
>TRBJ2-5|TRBV5-1
CASSLGDRAQETQYF
>TRBJ2-1|TRBV14
CASSQDFNEQFF
>TRBJ2-5|TRBV7-9
CASSSIGAGRETQYF
>TRBJ1-5|TRBV28
CASRYRGPQPQHF
>TRBJ2-1|TRBV27
CASSPTSGGPWNEQFF
>TRBJ2-1|TRBV6-6
CASSSGEPSEQFF